This entry lists 9 T cell receptor beta chains sequenced from one sample in a study of blood T cell repertoires in COVID-19. Profiling relied on immunoSEQ multiplex PCR, and the TCRdb table lists in-frame clones only, not all of them. The sample consists of roughly 190,000 clones, around four fifths of them appearing once. Material for sequencing was peripheral blood. The receptors stem from a human donor in a cohort sampled during active COVID-19.

In its sample, this clone was seen a few times. The chain is built from TRBV19 and TRBJ1-6; 7 bases are shared with TRBD1. The CDR3 spans 14 residues. V shed 7 bases and J 8 bases; nucleotides not matched to a gene: 8. Germline V lookup: CDR1 LNHDA, CDR2 SQIVND (reference sequence). CDR3 in DNA: TGTGCCAGTAATCCGGGACAGAGATATTCACCCCTCCACTTT. This codes for CASNPGQRYSPLHF.

V usage is TRBV13 and J usage is TRBJ2-7; D gene unclear. Looked up from germline, CDR1 is PRHDT and CDR2 is FYEKMQ (reference sequence). This CDR3 is 14 amino acids long. With 0 bases removed from V and 2 bases from J, the gap between germline ends came to 8 bases. For the CDR3, the DNA is TGTGCCAGCAGCTTAGGACAACCCACCTACGAGCAGTACTTC. This sequence encodes CASSLGQPTYEQYF.

J is TRBJ2-1 and V is TRBV6-6; the D gene is possibly TRBD2 (6 bases). This CDR3 is built from 13 residues. The germline V gene encodes CDR1 MNHNY and CDR2 SVGAGI (reference sequence). Trimming stripped 4 bases from V and 8 bases from J, with 12 bases between. The CDR3 sequence is CASSFPPGDEQFF. DNA of the CDR3: TGTGCCAGCAGTTTCCCCCCGGGGGATGAGCAGTTCTTC.

The chain carries TRBV19 and TRBJ1-1, with D tentatively TRBD1 (5 bases). In germline, CDR1 is LNHDA, CDR2 SQIVND (reference sequence). The CDR3 loop spans 16 amino acids. The V end lost 6 bases, the J end lost 0 bases, and 17 bases lay between the germline ends. In nucleotides, the CDR3 is TGTGCCAGTAGACCTCAGGGTTGGGTCCTGAACACTGAAGCTTTCTTT. This translates into CASRPQGWVLNTEAFF.

This clone was seen more than once but under ten times. The junction does not match germline at one end; this may be a read error. The V gene is TRBV7-9, the J gene TRBJ1-2; D is ambiguous. The CDR3 runs 16 residues. The V gene's germline CDR1 is SEHNR and CDR2 FQNEAQ (reference sequence). CDR3 in DNA: TGTGCCAGCAGCTTAGTATTAGCGGGTGGCTACTACGGCTACACCTTC. Its protein product is CASSLVLAGGYYGYTF.

The chain recombines TRBV4-2 with TRBJ1-2; D is possibly TRBD1 (5 bases). The length of the CDR3 is 14 residues. CDR1 LGHNA and CDR2 YNFKEQ come from the germline V gene. Between the trimmed V and J ends, which lost 0 bases and 4 bases, there was a span of 9 bases. The CDR3 loop reads CASSQDWQGYGYTF. In DNA form, the CDR3 reads TGTGCCAGCAGCCAAGATTGGCAGGGCTATGGCTACACCTTC.

CDR3 sequence: CASSFGTGGGGSYEQYF. The CDR3 DNA reads TGCGCCAGCAGCTTTGGGACGGGAGGAGGCGGGAGCTACGAGCAGTACTTC. The chain has TRBV5-1 and TRBJ2-7; 7 bases agree with TRBD2. CDR1 and CDR2 (germline): SGHRS, YFSETQ. V lost 2 bases to trimming and J lost 3 bases; unmatched junction nucleotides: 14. This CDR3 has 17 residues.

The CDR3 spells CASSLVGYGSNEQFF. The CDR3 DNA reads as TGTGCCAGCAGCTTAGTGGGCTACGGATCCAATGAGCAGTTCTTC. The V call is TRBV7-6, the J call TRBJ2-1; no definite D call. This CDR3 has 15 amino acids. The germline V and J ends were trimmed by 1 base and 6 bases, with 13 bases remaining between them. Germline V gene sequence: CDR1 SGHVS, CDR2 FNYEAQ. Looking up the rest from reference TRBV7-6 and TRBJ2-1 gives the full variable domain: GAGVSQSPRYKVTKRGQDVALRCDPISGHVSLYWYRQALGQGPEFLTYFNYEAQQDKSGLPNDRFSAERPEGSISTLTIQRTEQRDSAMYRCASSLVGYGSNEQFFGPGTRLTVL.

The chain combines TRBV7-6 with TRBJ2-3, with 9 positions matching TRBD2. CDR3 size: 19 residues. Germline CDR1 reads SGHVS; CDR2 reads FNYEAQ. Trimming at V came to 1 base and at J to 2 bases, leaving 13 bases not matched to a gene. The CDR3 nucleotides are TGTGCCAGCAGCTTAGGATTCCGGCGGGAGGGCCCCGACACAGATACGCAGTATTTT. It encodes CASSLGFRREGPDTDTQYF. The complete variable domain, with remaining parts taken from reference TRBV7-6 and TRBJ2-3, reads GAGVSQSPRYKVTKRGQDVALRCDPISGHVSLYWYRQALGQGPEFLTYFNYEAQQDKSGLPNDRFSAERPEGSISTLTIQRTEQRDSAMYRCASSLGFRREGPDTDTQYFGPGTRLTVL.